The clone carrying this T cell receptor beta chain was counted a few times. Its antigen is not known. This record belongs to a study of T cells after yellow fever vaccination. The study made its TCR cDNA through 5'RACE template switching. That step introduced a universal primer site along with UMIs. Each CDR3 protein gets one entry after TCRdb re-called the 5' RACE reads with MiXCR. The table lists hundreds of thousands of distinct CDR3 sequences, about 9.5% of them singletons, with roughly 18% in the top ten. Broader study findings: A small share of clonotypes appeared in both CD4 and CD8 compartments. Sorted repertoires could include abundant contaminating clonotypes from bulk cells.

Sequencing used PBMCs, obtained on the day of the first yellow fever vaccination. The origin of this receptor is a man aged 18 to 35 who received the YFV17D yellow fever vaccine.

The CDR3 sequence: CASSSDVQETQYF. CDR3 sequence (DNA): TGTGCCAGCAGCTCGGACGTCCAAGAGACCCAGTACTTC. The chain employs TRBV7-3 and TRBJ2-5; D remains ambiguous. From germline, CDR1 is SGHTA and CDR2 FQGTGA. Trimming cost V 4 bases and J 1 base, with 7 bases left between them. There are 13 residues in the CDR3.